The 31 T cell receptor beta chains below all came from one sample that was sequenced in a study of blood T cell repertoires in COVID-19. The repertoire was sequenced with immunoSEQ multiplex PCR; TCRdb's copy has only in-frame clones and lacks some. The sample consists of 140,000 to 150,000 clones, roughly 75% of them appearing once. Specimen: PBMCs or T cells enriched from blood (not recorded which). The receptors were sampled from a woman aged 50 to 60 who had recovered from COVID-19.

V usage is TRBV27 and J usage is TRBJ1-6; TRBD1 agrees at 8 bases. V lost 6 bases, J lost 3 bases, and 4 bases stayed unmatched. There are 15 residues in the CDR3. Germline V gene sequence: CDR1 MNHEY, CDR2 SMNVEV (reference sequence). The CDR3 DNA sequence: TGTGCCAGCAGCGCTGGACAGGGCTATAATTCACCCCTCCACTTT. This encodes CASSAGQGYNSPLHF.

This clone has a handful of counts. The sample contains more than one DNA sequence encoding this CDR3. This chain connects TRBV2 to TRBJ1-1; the D is unclear. The CDR3 has 13 amino acids. Germline CDR1 and CDR2: SNHLY and FYNNEI. The V gene lost 1 base and the J gene lost 4 bases, with 7 bases spanning the gap. Here the CDR3 DNA reads TGTGCCAGCAGTGAAGGAGGCGTCACTGAAGCTTTCTTT. Protein product: CASSEGGVTEAFF.

V usage is TRBV2 and J usage is TRBJ1-5; the D gene is possibly TRBD1 (5 bases). The germline V gene encodes CDR1 SNHLY and CDR2 FYNNEI. Trimming removed 6 bases at V and 4 bases at J, with 10 bases between. This CDR3 is built from 13 residues. The CDR3 sequence is CASRTEINQPQHF. The CDR3 nucleotides read TGTGCCAGCAGGACAGAGATTAATCAGCCCCAGCATTTT.

V usage is TRBV2 and J usage is TRBJ1-5; a weak D match, TRBD1 (5 bases). With 6 bases removed from V and 3 bases from J, the gap between germline ends came to 15 bases. Germline V gene data show CDR1 as SNHLY and CDR2 as FYNNEI. This CDR3 region has 15 residues. The CDR3 reads CASRKGLSHNQPQHF. The CDR3 bases are TGTGCCAGCAGAAAGGGACTTTCCCACAATCAGCCCCAGCATTTT.

The chain couples TRBV6-5 to TRBJ1-1, with a possible D match to TRBD1 (6 bases). CDR1 is MNHEY, CDR2 SVGAGI, per germline. The CDR3 has 13 amino acids. V lost 6 bases and J lost 7, with 15 bases in between. CDR3 sequence (DNA): TGTGCCAGCAGAGTACAGGGTCTGCTTGAAGCTTTCTTT. It codes for CASRVQGLLEAFF.

The table lists this clone with a few counts. J is TRBJ2-7 and V is TRBV20-1, with a weak D call TRBD2 (5 bases). Germline V gives CDR1 DFQATT, CDR2 SNEGSKA (reference sequence). CDR3 size: 11 residues. The germline V and J ends were trimmed by 4 bases and 7 bases, with 11 bases remaining between them. The CDR3 coding sequence is TGCAGTGCTACCGGGATTGAGGAGCAGTACGTC. It yields the protein CSATGIEEQYV.

This clone has just one count. The gene calls are TRBV4-1 and TRBJ1-2; D call uncertain. Trimming removed 0 bases from V and 1 base from J, with 12 bases in between. The CDR3 contains 16 residues. Germline V gene sequence: CDR1 MGHRA, CDR2 YSYEKL. The CDR3: CASSQESQYINYGYTF. CDR3 nucleotide sequence: TGCGCCAGCAGCCAAGAGTCACAGTACATTAACTATGGCTACACCTTC.

The rearrangement uses TRBV11-2 and TRBJ1-2; TRBD1 agrees at 10 bases. CDR3 length: 15 residues. Germline assignment: CDR1 SGHAT and CDR2 FQNNGV. The ends lost 5 bases at V and 7 bases at J; junction bases unmatched: 10. The CDR3 DNA reads as TGTGCCAGCAGCGCAAGACAGGGGGCGATCGGTGGCTACACCTTC. This sequence encodes CASSARQGAIGGYTF.

V is TRBV7-3 and J is TRBJ2-1; D possibly corresponds to TRBD1 (6 bases). The ends were cut back, 5 bases at V and 2 bases at J, with 13 bases in the middle. Germline loops: CDR1 SGHTA, CDR2 FQGTGA. There are 15 residues in the CDR3. The CDR3 sequence: CASSGGPPTYNEQFF. CDR3 sequence (DNA): TGTGCCAGCAGCGGGGGCCCGCCCACCTACAATGAGCAGTTCTTC.

V is TRBV14 and J is TRBJ1-3; 7 bases are a match to TRBD1. CDR1 SGHDN and CDR2 FVKESK come from the germline V gene. The V gene end was trimmed by 1 base and the J gene end by 0 bases; junction bases not matched to a gene: 9. The CDR3 extends over 18 amino acids. In nucleotides, the CDR3 is TGTGCCAGCAGCCAAGTAGGAGTCAGGGGGATCTCTGGAAACACCATATATTTT. This gives the protein CASSQVGVRGISGNTIYF. The full variable domain, completed using reference TRBV14 and TRBJ1-3, is EAGVTQFPSHSVIEKGQTVTLRCDPISGHDNLYWYRRVMGKEIKFLLHFVKESKQDESGMPNNRFLAERTGGTYSTLKVQPAELEDSGVYFCASSQVGVRGISGNTIYFGEGSWLTVV.

The CDR3 here is CASSVLTGAYGYTF. CDR3 coding DNA: TGTGCCAGCAGCGTACTGACAGGGGCCTATGGCTACACCTTC. V usage is TRBV9 and J usage is TRBJ1-2; 8 bases align to TRBD1. V trimming: 1 base; J trimming: 4 bases; junction bases outside the gene matches: 3. Germline V gene sequence: CDR1 SGDLS, CDR2 YYNGEE. The CDR3 spans 14 residues.

The chain is built from TRBV5-4 and TRBJ2-3, with 7 bases matching TRBD2. The CDR3 length is 17 residues. V was clipped by 2 bases and J by 2 bases; unmatched bases: 11. Germline CDR1 is SGHNT and CDR2 is YYREEE (reference sequence). The CDR3 loop is CASSFRTSVPYTDTQYF. In nucleotides, the CDR3 is TGTGCCAGCAGCTTCAGGACTAGTGTCCCCTACACAGATACGCAGTATTTT.

Concerning this clone itself: At the DNA level, this CDR3 is encoded by other sequences in the same sample as well. The chain combines TRBV5-1 with TRBJ2-1; 14 nucleotides match TRBD2. The CDR3 contains 16 residues. With 4 bases clipped from V and 3 bases from J, the junction kept 3 bases outside the gene matches. Germline-derived CDR1 and CDR2 are SGHRS and YFSETQ. Written as DNA, the CDR3 is TGCGCCAGCAGCCTGGGGACTAGCGGGGGCTACAATGAGCAGTTCTTC. Its protein product is CASSLGTSGGYNEQFF.

V usage is TRBV28 and J usage is TRBJ1-2; no firm D call. In germline, CDR1 is MDHEN, CDR2 SYDVKM. V was cut by 2 bases and J by 6 bases, with 10 bases left in between. The CDR3 totals 13 residues. The CDR3 is CASSLTSADGYTF. As DNA, the CDR3 is TGTGCCAGCAGTTTAACTAGTGCGGATGGCTACACCTTC.

V usage is TRBV28 and J usage is TRBJ2-1; D unresolved. The CDR3 is 13 residues long. Trimming took off 7 bases at V and 0 bases at J, with 7 bases between the two ends. The germline CDR1 and CDR2 sequences are MDHEN and SYDVKM. Written as DNA, the CDR3 is TGTGCCAGCATTCCAGGCTCCTACAATGAGCAGTTCTTC. This codes for CASIPGSYNEQFF.

The chain recombines TRBV5-1 with TRBJ2-7, with 9 positions matching TRBD1. The germline gives CDR1 SGHRS, CDR2 YFSETQ. V trimming: 4 bases; J trimming: 3 bases; junction bases outside the gene matches: 8. The CDR3 is 15 residues long. CDR3 region: CASSLDGQGYYEQYF. In DNA form, the CDR3 reads TGCGCCAGCAGCCTGGATGGACAGGGGTACTACGAGCAGTACTTC.

CDR3 bases: TGTGCCAGCTCACCATCTGACAGGGGTCGGGATGAGCAGTTCTTC. This encodes CASSPSDRGRDEQFF. The rearrangement links TRBV18 to TRBJ2-1, with 8 bases aligning to TRBD1. Germline CDR1 KGHSH, CDR2 LQKENI. This CDR3 is 15 amino acids long. V lost 2 bases to trimming and J lost 8 bases; unmatched junction nucleotides: 8.

This chain connects TRBV28 to TRBJ2-7; D uncertain. V was clipped by 6 bases and J by 0 bases, with 9 bases between them. CDR1 is MDHEN, CDR2 SYDVKM, per germline. The CDR3 is 13 amino acids. CDR3 bases: TGTGCCAGCAGATCACACAGCTCCTACGAGCAGTACGTC. It specifies CASRSHSSYEQYV.

Worth noting for this clone: This clone may be a read error of a much larger clone one base away. V usage is TRBV7-6 and J usage is TRBJ2-1, with 10 bases matching TRBD2. V shed 2 bases, J shed 2 bases, and the junction held 3 bases outside the gene matches. Germline lookup yields CDR1 SGHVS and CDR2 FNYEAQ. The CDR3 has 16 amino acids. The CDR3 loop is CASSLPLAGAYNEQFF. The CDR3 DNA sequence: TGTGCCAGCAGCTTACCGCTAGCGGGGGCCTACAATGAGCAGTTCTTC.

This clone was counted a few times. The chain employs TRBV5-1 and TRBJ1-2; tentatively, D is TRBD1 (6 bases). CDR1 and CDR2 (germline): SGHRS, YFSETQ. The ends were cut back, 1 base at V and 5 bases at J, with 6 bases in the middle. The CDR3 spans 12 residues. CDR3 amino acids: CASSLTGYGYTF. The CDR3 nucleotides are TGCGCCAGCAGCTTGACAGGGTATGGCTACACCTTC.

J is TRBJ2-1 and V is TRBV6-4, with 8 bases identical to TRBD1. Trimming took 3 bases from V and 2 from J; bases not matched to a gene: 3. The CDR3 has 15 residues. Germline V gene sequence: CDR1 MRHNA, CDR2 SNTAGT. The CDR3 spells CASSESGGPYNEQFF. CDR3 bases: TGTGCCAGCAGTGAATCAGGGGGCCCCTACAATGAGCAGTTCTTC.

The chain carries TRBV6-5 and TRBJ1-5; no reliable D call. V lost 7 bases and J 3 bases, leaving 16 bases between the germline ends. Germline CDR1 and CDR2: MNHEY and SVGAGI. The CDR3 is 15 residues long. CDR3 sequence: CASTSSGGLNQPQHF. The DNA of the CDR3 is TGTGCCAGCACCTCCTCAGGAGGGCTCAATCAGCCCCAGCATTTT.

The chain links TRBV6-5 to TRBJ2-5; tentatively, D is TRBD1 (7 bases). V was clipped by 0 bases and J by 5 bases, with 16 bases between them. The CDR3 length is 16 residues. Germline CDR1 and CDR2: MNHEY and SVGAGI. DNA of the CDR3: TGTGCCAGCAGTTACTCGAGCTCAGGGGGGTTTGAGACCCAGTACTTC. This gives the protein CASSYSSSGGFETQYF.

Only a few counts were recorded for this clone. V is TRBV19 and J is TRBJ1-2; 8 bases agree with TRBD1. The J segment lost 3 bases and the V segment lost 5 bases, leaving 11 bases of the junction unmatched. The germline CDR1 and CDR2 sequences are LNHDA and SQIVND (reference sequence). This CDR3 spans 16 amino acids. CDR3 amino acids: CASSEPGQDWHYGYTF. The CDR3 nucleotides are TGTGCCAGTAGTGAGCCGGGACAGGACTGGCACTATGGCTACACCTTC. Together with reference TRBV19 and TRBJ1-2, the CDR3 gives the full variable domain: DGGITQSPKYLFRKEGQNVTLSCEQNLNHDAMYWYRQDPGQGLRLIYYSQIVNDFQKGDIAEGYSVSREKKESFPLTVTSAQKNPTAFYLCASSEPGQDWHYGYTFGSGTRLTVV.

This clone was seen many times. The chain links TRBV6-4 to TRBJ2-3; 11 bases line up with TRBD2. This CDR3 contains 15 residues. Germline CDR1 and CDR2: MRHNA and SNTAGT. Trimming at V came to 6 bases and at J to 4 bases, leaving 6 bases not matched to a gene. This CDR3 is CASSLSGGAADTQYF. CDR3 DNA sequence: TGTGCCAGCAGCCTTAGCGGGGGGGCCGCAGATACGCAGTATTTT.

This clone was seen a handful of times. V is TRBV3-1 (or the pseudogene TRBV3-2) and J is TRBJ1-1; TRBD1 might be the D (5 bases). Per the germline V gene, CDR1 is LGHDT and CDR2 is YNNKEL (reference sequence). Trimming took off 3 bases at V and 11 bases at J, with 13 bases between the two ends. This CDR3 spans 12 amino acids. This chain's CDR3 is CASSHHRNTAFF. CDR3 in DNA: TGTGCCAGCAGCCATCACAGGAATACGGCTTTCTTT.

This chain joins TRBV2 and TRBJ1-4; D gene uncertain. V lost 6 bases to trimming and J lost 8 bases, with 13 bases between them. Germline V gene sequence: CDR1 SNHLY, CDR2 FYNNEI. The length of the CDR3 is 13 residues. CDR3 sequence reads: CASSAEGREKLFF. CDR3 in DNA: TGTGCCAGCAGCGCCGAGGGTCGGGAAAAACTGTTTTTT.

V gene TRBV5-4 combines with J gene TRBJ1-4, with D perhaps matching TRBD1 (5 bases). CDR1 and CDR2 (germline): SGHNT, YYREEE (reference sequence). V lost 3 bases and J 1 base, leaving 10 bases between the germline ends. The CDR3 covers 15 residues. CDR3 loop: CASSSRQGTNEKLFF. The CDR3 nucleotides read TGTGCCAGCAGCTCCCGTCAGGGAACTAATGAAAAACTGTTTTTT.

The chain recombines TRBV4-2 with TRBJ2-5; the match to TRBD1 covers 9 bases. The CDR3 contains 15 residues. Germline trimming cut 6 bases from V and 5 bases from J; bases unmatched to any gene: 10. Germline CDR1 and CDR2: LGHNA and YNFKEQ. CDR3 coding DNA: TGTGCCAGCAGGCCCGGGACAGGGCTTTGGGAGACCCAGTACTTC. Its translation: CASRPGTGLWETQYF.

V is TRBV6-1 and J is TRBJ1-2; D is undetermined. Trimming left V 2 bases short and J 2 bases short, with 12 bases between. The length of the CDR3 is 15 residues. In germline, CDR1 is MNHNS, CDR2 SASEGT. For the CDR3, the DNA is TGTGCCAGCAGTGAATTAACCGGGGAAAACTATGGCTACACCTTC. Protein product: CASSELTGENYGYTF.

The chain carries TRBV9 and TRBJ2-2; 9 bases align to TRBD1. The CDR3 runs to 15 residues. The junction had 6 bases not matched to a gene; V was cut back by 3 bases and J by 6 bases. Germline CDR1 reads SGDLS; CDR2 reads YYNGEE. The CDR3 is CASSAGTGLPGELFF. Here the CDR3 DNA reads TGTGCCAGCAGCGCGGGGACAGGGCTGCCCGGGGAGCTGTTTTTT. The whole variable domain, filled in from reference TRBV9 and TRBJ2-2, reads DSGVTQTPKHLITATGQRVTLRCSPRSGDLSVYWYQQSLDQGLQFLIQYYNGEERAKGNILERFSAQQFPDLHSELNLSSLELGDSALYFCASSAGTGLPGELFFGEGSRLTVL.